A single sample is the source of the 23 T cell receptor beta chains below, sequenced in a study of cytomegalovirus exposure and HLA in healthy donors. Primers: 60 Vbeta forward and 13 Jbeta reverse. Some clones are missing from TCRdb's copy, which holds only in-frame ones; the method was immunoSEQ multiplex PCR. The sample consists of about 140,000 clones, under 80% of them appearing once. Sequenced: PBMCs. The receptor source for this set is a woman aged 45-65 years in good health and CMV-seropositive.

The chain joins TRBV28 to TRBJ2-2; D remains unclear. V lost 5 bases to trimming and J lost 3 bases, with 4 bases between them. The CDR3 consists of 12 residues. Germline values: CDR1 MDHEN, CDR2 SYDVKM. The CDR3 coding sequence is TGTGCCAGCAGTCCAGACACCGGGGAGCTGTTTTTT. Translated, it gives CASSPDTGELFF. The variable domain in full, completed from reference TRBV28 and TRBJ2-2, reads DVKVTQSSRYLVKRTGEKVFLECVQDMDHENMFWYRQDPGLGLRLIYFSYDVKMKEKGDIPEGYSVSREKKERFSLILESASTNQTSMYLCASSPDTGELFFGEGSRLTVL.

The chain combines TRBV10-3 with TRBJ2-5, with D perhaps TRBD2 (7 bases). Trimming shortened V by 6 bases and J by 5 bases, and 16 bases separated the two germline ends. CDR3 size: 14 residues. The V gene's germline CDR1 is ENHRY and CDR2 SYGVKD. The CDR3 nucleotides are TGTGCCATCAGGGGGGGAGGGCAGGGGGAGACCCAGTACTTC. It specifies CAIRGGGQGETQYF.

A few counts support this clone. The chain employs TRBV2 and TRBJ2-1; D remains unclear. The germline CDR1 and CDR2 sequences are SNHLY and FYNNEI. The CDR3 is 10 residues long. The V end lost 6 bases, the J end lost 8 bases, and 5 bases lay between the germline ends. CDR3 loop: CASSTYEQFF. CDR3 coding DNA: TGTGCCAGCAGCACATATGAGCAGTTCTTC.

The chain employs TRBV6-6 and TRBJ2-1; D is ambiguous. This CDR3 contains 14 residues. V lost 5 bases, J lost 3 bases, and 11 bases lay in between. From germline, CDR1 is MNHNY and CDR2 SVGAGI (reference sequence). CDR3 in amino acids: CASSNRRVYNEQFF. CDR3 sequence (DNA): TGTGCCAGCAGTAACCGACGGGTCTACAATGAGCAGTTCTTC.

The rearrangement uses TRBV7-2 and TRBJ2-7; TRBD2 agrees at 14 bases. This CDR3 region has 16 residues. V gave up 2 bases and J gave up 4 bases; unmatched junction bases: 4. Per germline, CDR1 SGHTA and CDR2 FQGNSA. In DNA, the CDR3 is TGTGCCAGCAGCTTAAGGACTAGCGGGGGGAGTTACGAGCAGTACTTC. It codes for CASSLRTSGGSYEQYF.

The genes are TRBV5-1 and TRBJ2-3; perhaps TRBD1 as D (6 bases). Germline V gene lookup returns CDR1 SGHRS and CDR2 YFSETQ. CDR3 length: 17 residues. Trimming took 0 bases from V and 0 from J, leaving 14 bases between them. The CDR3 nucleotides are TGCGCCAGCAGCTTGGCCCCCGGGACACCAAGCACAGATACGCAGTATTTT. Its translation: CASSLAPGTPSTDTQYF.

The V gene is TRBV6-1, the J gene TRBJ1-3; tentative D call: TRBD1 (6 bases). Germline assignment: CDR1 MNHNS and CDR2 SASEGT. The CDR3 extends over 15 amino acids. Trimming removed 3 bases at V and 5 bases at J, with 14 bases between. The CDR3 coding sequence is TGTGCCAGCAGTGAGGGTCAGGGGCGGAGAAACACCATATATTTT. It encodes CASSEGQGRRNTIYF.

The CDR3 spells CASSPDGTGARYGYTF. CDR3 nucleotides: TGTGCCAGCTCACCGGACGGGACAGGGGCGCGCTATGGCTACACCTTC. This sequence joins TRBV18 and TRBJ1-2; TRBD1 aligns across 10 bases. This CDR3 has 16 amino acids. CDR1 and CDR2 from the germline V gene are KGHSH and LQKENI. Losses at the gene ends were 3 bases for V and 4 bases for J; bases not matched to a gene: 8.

The chain carries TRBV7-2 and TRBJ1-5, with TRBD1 identical over 11 bases. This CDR3 comprises 18 residues. Germline-derived CDR1 and CDR2 are SGHTA and FQGNSA. V was pared by 0 bases and J by 1 base, with 5 bases of the junction left unmatched. The chain's CDR3 is CASSLAGQGAGSNQPQHF. The CDR3, as DNA: TGTGCCAGCAGCTTAGCCGGACAGGGGGCCGGCAGCAATCAGCCCCAGCATTTT. Filled out from reference TRBV7-2 and TRBJ1-5, the complete variable domain reads GAGVSQSPSNKVTEKGKDVELRCDPISGHTALYWYRQSLGQGLEFLIYFQGNSAPDKSGLPSDRFSAERTGGSVSTLTIQRTQQEDSAVYLCASSLAGQGAGSNQPQHFGDGTRLSIL.

This clone was detected only once. Here the CDR3 reads CASSVRGLNTEAFF. In DNA form, the CDR3 reads TGTGCCAGCAGTGTCAGGGGCTTGAACACTGAAGCTTTCTTT. V gene TRBV2 combines with J gene TRBJ1-1; the D gene is possibly TRBD1 (6 bases). Trimming removed 4 bases from V and 0 bases from J, with 9 bases in between. Germline values: CDR1 SNHLY, CDR2 FYNNEI. The CDR3 length is 14 residues. The full variable domain, its missing parts supplied by reference TRBV2 and TRBJ1-1, is EPEVTQTPSHQVTQMGQEVILRCVPISNHLYFYWYRQILGQKVEFLVSFYNNEISEKSEIFDDQFSVERPDGSNFTLKIRSTKLEDSAMYFCASSVRGLNTEAFFGQGTRLTVV.

This sequence joins TRBV9 and TRBJ1-4, with 10 bases that match TRBD1. After removal of 3 bases from V and 7 bases from J, the junction contained 6 bases not matched to a gene. The germline V gene encodes CDR1 SGDLS and CDR2 YYNGEE. The CDR3 is 15 amino acids. The CDR3 sequence is CASSARTGGTEKLFF. DNA for the CDR3: TGTGCCAGCAGCGCCCGGACAGGGGGTACTGAAAAACTGTTTTTT.

This clone was seen more than once but under ten times. V and J are TRBV6-5 and TRBJ1-5, with TRBD1 as a possible D gene (6 bases). The CDR3 is made up of 12 amino acids. Trimming cost V 8 bases and J 5 bases, with 10 bases left between them. Germline CDR1 reads MNHEY; CDR2 reads SVGAGI. The CDR3 protein is CASSSGDQPQHF. The CDR3 DNA follows: TGTGCCAGCTCTTCAGGGGATCAGCCCCAGCATTTT.

This rearrangement joins TRBV23-1 to TRBJ1-1; possible D gene TRBD1, 5 bases. TRBV23-1 is marked as an open reading frame, function uncertain. This CDR3 region has 13 residues. Between the trimmed V and J ends, which lost 7 bases and 11 bases, there was a span of 20 bases. The DNA of the CDR3 is TGCGCCAGCACCCAGAATGCACCCAGGGCGGCTTTCTTT. It is translated as CASTQNAPRAAFF.

A word on this clone: Germline is not matched at one junction end, which may reflect a read error. The chain couples TRBV7-7 to TRBJ2-7; TRBD1 matches at 7 bases. Germline V gives CDR1 SSHAT, CDR2 FNYEAQ (reference sequence). This CDR3 has 13 amino acids. The DNA for the CDR3 is TGTGCTAGCAGCAAAACAGGGGCCTACGAGCAGTACTTC. Translated, it gives CASSKTGAYEQYF.

V and J are TRBV7-3 and TRBJ2-3, with TRBD2 matching over 8 bases. Germline V gene sequence: CDR1 SGHTA, CDR2 FQGTGA. The CDR3 consists of 15 residues. V lost 5 bases and J lost 5; bases outside the gene matches: 9. The CDR3 region has the DNA TGTGCCAGCAGCCAAGGTTCCGGGGGGGTAGATACGCAGTATTTT. It codes for CASSQGSGGVDTQYF.

This clone appeared once. The chain couples TRBV4-2 to TRBJ2-2; 7 positions match TRBD2. Per germline, CDR1 LGHNA and CDR2 YNFKEQ. J lost 3 bases, V lost 0 bases, and 1 base had no gene match. This CDR3 has 15 residues. The CDR3 DNA follows: TGTGCCAGCAGCCAAGAGGGGGGGGACACCGGGGAGCTGTTTTTT. It specifies CASSQEGGDTGELFF.

The genes are TRBV27 and TRBJ1-6; the match to TRBD1 covers 7 bases. J gave up 2 bases and V 2 bases, and 0 bases lay outside the gene matches. The germline V gene encodes CDR1 MNHEY and CDR2 SMNVEV (reference sequence). The CDR3 covers 15 residues. The CDR3 DNA sequence: TGTGCCAGCAGTTTAGGGACAGCCTATAATTCACCCCTCCACTTT. Translated: CASSLGTAYNSPLHF.

The DNA of the CDR3 is TGTGCCAGCAAGACTAGCGGGGGGGCTCCGACGACGTTCTTC. Translated, it gives CASKTSGGAPTTFF. The chain employs TRBV28 and TRBJ2-1, with 14 nucleotides matching TRBD2. CDR3 length equals 14 residues. J lost 15 bases, V lost 7 bases, and 11 bases had no gene match. CDR1 and CDR2 (germline): MDHEN, SYDVKM.

The chain recombines TRBV11-3 with TRBJ2-3; 14 nucleotides line up with TRBD2. Germline V gives CDR1 SGHNT, CDR2 YENEEA. This CDR3 is 19 amino acids long. Losses at the gene ends were 5 bases for V and 2 bases for J; bases not matched to a gene: 12. The CDR3 is CASSPGLAGAPRLTDTQYF. CDR3 bases: TGTGCCAGCAGCCCGGGACTAGCGGGGGCCCCTCGTCTCACAGATACGCAGTATTTT.

As to this clone: The same CDR3 is also encoded by other DNA sequences in this sample. This rearrangement joins TRBV7-2 to TRBJ1-1; tentatively, D is TRBD1 (5 bases). V shed 2 bases and J shed 0 bases, with 7 bases lying between them. CDR1 and CDR2 (germline): SGHTA, FQGNSA. This CDR3 has 14 residues. The CDR3 loop is CASSLRGLNTEAFF. The CDR3 coding sequence is TGTGCCAGCAGCTTAAGGGGATTGAACACTGAAGCTTTCTTT.

There are a few counts of this clone. The chain uses TRBV7-2 and TRBJ2-3; D remains unclear. The CDR3 is 13 amino acids. The germline V gene encodes CDR1 SGHTA and CDR2 FQGNSA. V dropped 2 bases and J dropped 6 bases, with 9 bases sitting between them. The chain's CDR3 is CASSLISGDTQYF. CDR3 sequence (DNA): TGTGCCAGCAGCTTAATTTCCGGTGATACGCAGTATTTT.

This clone was seen more than once but under ten times. This chain connects TRBV5-6 to TRBJ2-3; TRBD1 might be the D (5 bases). V was clipped by 5 bases and J by 2 bases, with 18 bases between them. Per the germline V gene, CDR1 is SGHDT and CDR2 is YYEEEE. The CDR3 runs 16 residues. CDR3 region: CASSSITGTFTDTQYF. Here the CDR3 DNA reads TGTGCCAGCAGTTCTATAACAGGAACCTTCACAGATACGCAGTATTTT.

The chain couples TRBV7-2 to TRBJ2-7, with D perhaps matching TRBD1 (5 bases). Looked up from germline, CDR1 is SGHTA and CDR2 is FQGNSA. Trimming cost V 10 bases and J 0 bases, with 13 bases left between them. This CDR3 has 13 residues. DNA of the CDR3: TGTGCCACCCAGGGCACAGGCTCCTACGAGCAGTACTTC. Protein sequence: CATQGTGSYEQYF.